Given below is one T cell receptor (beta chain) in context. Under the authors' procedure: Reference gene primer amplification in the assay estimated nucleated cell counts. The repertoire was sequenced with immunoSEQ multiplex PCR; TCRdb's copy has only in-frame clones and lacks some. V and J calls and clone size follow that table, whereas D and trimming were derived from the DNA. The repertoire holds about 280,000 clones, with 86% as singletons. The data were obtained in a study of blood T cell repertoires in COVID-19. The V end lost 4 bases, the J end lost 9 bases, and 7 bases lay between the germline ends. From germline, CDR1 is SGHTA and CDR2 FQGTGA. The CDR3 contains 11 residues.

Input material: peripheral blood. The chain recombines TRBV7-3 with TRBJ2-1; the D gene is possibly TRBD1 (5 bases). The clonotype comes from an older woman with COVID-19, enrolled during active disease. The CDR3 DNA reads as TGTGCCAGCAGCTCCACAGGTGAGCAGTTCTTC. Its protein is CASSSTGEQFF. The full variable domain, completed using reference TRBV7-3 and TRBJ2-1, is GAGVSQTPSNKVTEKGKYVELRCDPISGHTALYWYRQSLGQGPEFLIYFQGTGAADDSGLPNDRFFAVRPEGSVSTLKIQRTERGDSAVYLCASSSTGEQFFGPGTRLTVL.